This passage covers 22 T cell receptor beta chains from one sample sequenced in a study of low-dose radiotherapy and immunotherapy resistance in tumors. Time point reported: before trial treatment. TRAV- and TRBV-specific primers primed first-strand cDNA, covering alpha and beta chains. The TCRs were subjected to amplification over roughly 18 PCR cycles employing a constant-region primer in conjunction with a V-primer adapter. TCRdb reanalysed the reads using MiXCR and keeps one entry per CDR3 protein. This table has 80,000 to 90,000 distinct CDR3 sequences, 15% to 20% appearing once. Sample: PBMCs, taken before treatment. These receptor sequences come from a male donor with prostate cancer.

The genes are TRBV11-3 and TRBJ2-3; 7 nucleotides line up with TRBD1. Germline CDR1 reads SGHNT; CDR2 reads YENEEA. CDR3 length: 13 amino acids. The J segment lost 12 bases and the V segment lost 0 bases, leaving 6 bases of the junction unmatched. CDR3 in amino acids: CASSLDGDSPQYF. The CDR3 region has the DNA TGTGCCAGCAGCTTAGATGGGGACAGCCCCCAGTATTTT.

This clonotype appeared many times. The chain is built from TRBV20-1 and TRBJ2-1; 8 bases align to TRBD2. The CDR3 length is 16 residues. The germline V gene has CDR1 DFQATT and CDR2 SNEGSKA (reference sequence). Losses at the gene ends were 3 bases for V and 10 bases for J; bases not matched to a gene: 17. The CDR3: CSARPPAGDPWREQFF. Written as DNA, the CDR3 is TGCAGTGCTAGGCCGCCAGCGGGGGACCCTTGGAGGGAGCAGTTCTTC.

This clonotype has ten or more counts. This chain uses TRBV7-2 with TRBJ2-3; TRBD2 aligns across 13 bases. The CDR3 has 16 residues. The germline V gene has CDR1 SGHTA and CDR2 FQGNSA. J lost 6 bases, V lost 5 bases, and 8 bases had no gene match. CDR3 nucleotide sequence: TGTGCCAGCAGCAACAAACTAGCGGGGGGGGGTGATACGCAGTATTTT. Protein: CASSNKLAGGGDTQYF. The entire variable domain, with the rest obtained from reference TRBV7-2 and TRBJ2-3, is as follows: GAGVSQSPSNKVTEKGKDVELRCDPISGHTALYWYRQSLGQGLEFLIYFQGNSAPDKSGLPSDRFSAERTGGSVSTLTIQRTQQEDSAVYLCASSNKLAGGGDTQYFGPGTRLTVL.

This clonotype has at least ten counts. The V and J genes are TRBV19 and TRBJ1-2; D is unresolved. Germline loops: CDR1 LNHDA, CDR2 SQIVND (reference sequence). Trimming removed 3 bases from V and 7 bases from J, with 12 bases in between. The CDR3 has 13 amino acids. The CDR3 reads CASSMSIALGYTF. For the CDR3, the DNA is TGTGCCAGTAGTATGTCCATAGCCCTTGGCTACACCTTC.

This clonotype showed up many times. The chain is built from TRBV20-1 and TRBJ2-5; TRBD2 matches at 14 bases. V lost 6 bases and J lost 5; bases outside the gene matches: 20. The CDR3 extends over 19 amino acids. The germline V gene has CDR1 DFQATT and CDR2 SNEGSKA (reference sequence). The chain's CDR3 is CSAEGPGTSGRLSMETQYF. The CDR3 region has the DNA TGCAGTGCCGAGGGCCCCGGGACTAGCGGGAGACTCAGCATGGAGACCCAGTACTTC.

This clonotype showed up many times. V gene TRBV2 combines with J gene TRBJ1-3; D may be TRBD1 (6 bases). V was shortened by 6 bases and J by 0 bases, with 15 bases between the two germline ends. This CDR3 contains 16 residues. CDR1 SNHLY and CDR2 FYNNEI come from the germline V gene. The CDR3 DNA is TGTGCCAGCAGGGACAGAATAATCTCCTCTGGAAACACCATATATTTT. It is translated as CASRDRIISSGNTIYF.

This clonotype was seen only once. With a far larger clone one base away, a read error is the likely cause. This rearrangement joins TRBV6-6 to TRBJ2-1; D may be TRBD1 or TRBD2 (5 bases each). The CDR3 extends over 14 amino acids. Trimming removed 7 bases from V and 10 bases from J, with 20 bases in between. Germline V gives CDR1 MNHNY, CDR2 SVGAGI (reference sequence). The CDR3 here is CASTPSGTAYEQFF. CDR3 nucleotide sequence: TGTGCCAGCACTCCATCCGGGACGGCTTACGAGCAGTTCTTC.

This clonotype was counted ten times or more. V gene TRBV20-1 combines with J gene TRBJ1-4; D uncertain. The V and J ends lost 4 bases and 7 bases respectively, with 16 bases between them. CDR1 and CDR2 (germline): DFQATT, SNEGSKA (reference sequence). This CDR3 spans 14 amino acids. Here the CDR3 DNA reads TGCAGTGCTAAATCCCAGGCCCCGGGTGAAAAACTGTTTTTT. It is translated as CSAKSQAPGEKLFF.

In this sample, this clonotype turned up many times. The chain carries TRBV11-2 and TRBJ2-5; 7 bases align to TRBD2. V was pared by 1 base and J by 5 bases, with 7 bases of the junction left unmatched. There are 15 residues in the CDR3. CDR1 is SGHAT, CDR2 FQNNGV, per germline. DNA of the CDR3: TGTGCCAGCAGCTTAGGAAGTGCGGGGGATGAGACCCAGTACTTC. Its protein is CASSLGSAGDETQYF.

For this clonotype: This probably arose from a read error, given a far larger clone one base away. The chain joins TRBV12-3 or TRBV12-4 to TRBJ2-7; D may be TRBD2 (7 bases). The CDR3 totals 15 residues. V was shortened by 1 base and J by 9 bases, with 19 bases between the two germline ends. DNA for the CDR3: TGTGCCAGCAGTTTAGGTCTAGGGGGGGCTACATGGCAGTACTTC. Its translation is CASSLGLGGATWQYF.

This clonotype has at least ten counts. The V and J genes are TRBV2 and TRBJ2-1; 9 nucleotides line up with TRBD2. CDR1 SNHLY and CDR2 FYNNEI come from the germline V gene. The CDR3 runs 15 residues. V lost 7 bases, J lost 7 bases, and 11 bases stayed unmatched. In nucleotides, the CDR3 is TGTGCCAGCACCGAAGAGCCAGCGGGGGGTAATGAGCAGTTCTTC. Residues: CASTEEPAGGNEQFF.

This clonotype was found many times. This chain's CDR3 is CASSFGGGYEQYF. The CDR3 DNA follows: TGTGCCAGCAGTTTCGGCGGTGGATACGAGCAGTACTTC. This chain uses TRBV12-3 or TRBV12-4 with TRBJ2-7; D call uncertain. The CDR3 is 13 amino acids. V dropped 3 bases and J dropped 4 bases, with 10 bases sitting between them.

This clonotype has a count of ten or more. This chain joins TRBV4-3 and TRBJ2-7; no firm D call. V was trimmed by 0 bases and J by 4 bases, leaving 10 bases between them. This CDR3 spans 14 amino acids. Per the germline V gene, CDR1 is LGHNA and CDR2 is YSLEER. CDR3 coding DNA: TGCGCCAGCAGCCAAGATGAGTTCCAATACGAGCAGTACTTC. Translated: CASSQDEFQYEQYF.

This clonotype was seen repeatedly, ten times or more. The chain combines TRBV20-1 with TRBJ1-2; 8 nucleotides agree with TRBD1. CDR1 DFQATT and CDR2 SNEGSKA come from the germline V gene (reference sequence). The V gene end was trimmed by 0 bases and the J gene end by 6 bases; junction bases not matched to a gene: 0. There are 12 residues in the CDR3. The CDR3 sequence is CSARETGDGYTF. The CDR3 DNA sequence: TGCAGTGCTAGAGAGACAGGGGATGGCTACACCTTC.

This clonotype was recorded at least ten times. The chain is built from TRBV6-2 or TRBV6-3 and TRBJ1-4; D is undetermined. The CDR3 is 17 amino acids. V shed 4 bases and J shed 0 bases, with 15 bases lying between them. CDR1 is MNHEY, CDR2 SVGEGT, per germline. The CDR3 nucleotides read TGTGCCAGCAGTTCCACCCGGACTTTTGCAACTAATGAAAAACTGTTTTTT. This translates into CASSSTRTFATNEKLFF.

The chain carries TRBV5-6 and TRBJ2-2, with D maybe TRBD2 (7 bases). V was trimmed by 3 bases and J by 4 bases, leaving 13 bases between them. In germline, CDR1 is SGHDT, CDR2 YYEEEE. The CDR3 has 15 residues. The CDR3 loop reads CASSSGGPGTGELFF. The CDR3 region has the DNA TGTGCCAGCAGCTCCGGGGGGCCGGGCACCGGGGAGCTGTTTTTT.

This clonotype is deemed medium-sized. The rearrangement joins TRBV6-1 to TRBJ2-3; 9 nucleotides line up with TRBD2. J lost 0 bases, V lost 6 bases, and 7 bases had no gene match. The CDR3 is 16 amino acids. CDR1 is MNHNS and CDR2 is SASEGT in the germline V gene. CDR3 DNA sequence: TGTGCCAGCAGGGTTAGCGGGGGAGTCAGCACAGATACGCAGTATTTT. As protein: CASRVSGGVSTDTQYF.

The table lists this clonotype with many counts. The chain recombines TRBV7-2 with TRBJ1-5; 7 bases line up with TRBD1. The CDR3 covers 15 residues. The V gene end was trimmed by 2 bases and the J gene end by 4 bases; junction bases not matched to a gene: 5. From germline, CDR1 is SGHTA and CDR2 FQGNSA. Written as DNA, the CDR3 is TGTGCCAGCAGCTTACGGGCAGGGGGGAATCAGCCCCAGCATTTT. Translation gives CASSLRAGGNQPQHF.

This clonotype was seen ten or more times. The chain recombines TRBV20-1 with TRBJ1-4; D might be TRBD1 (6 bases). Germline assignment: CDR1 DFQATT and CDR2 SNEGSKA (reference sequence). V lost 0 bases and J 0 bases, leaving 11 bases between the germline ends. This CDR3 is built from 16 residues. CDR3 residues: CSARDPSGATNEKLFF. As DNA, the CDR3 is TGCAGTGCTAGAGACCCTTCAGGGGCAACTAATGAAAAACTGTTTTTT.

This clonotype came up many times. This chain joins TRBV5-1 and TRBJ2-3; the D is unclear. Trimming cost V 4 bases and J 4 bases, with 10 bases left between them. The length of the CDR3 is 13 residues. Looked up from germline, CDR1 is SGHRS and CDR2 is YFSETQ. The CDR3 DNA follows: TGCGCCAGCAGCGCCGTCCTTTCAGATACGCAGTATTTT. Translated: CASSAVLSDTQYF.

This clonotype has a handful of counts. The rearrangement links TRBV10-2 to TRBJ1-1, with D tentatively TRBD1 (5 bases). Germline V lookup: CDR1 WSHSY, CDR2 SAAADI. V was clipped by 7 bases and J by 6 bases, with 18 bases between them. The CDR3 contains 14 residues. The CDR3 bases are TGCGCCAGCACCCCCCCGGGGGAATTCGCTGAAGCTTTCTTT. The encoded protein is CASTPPGEFAEAFF.

This clonotype was detected ten times or more. J is TRBJ2-3 and V is TRBV11-2; D possibly corresponds to TRBD1 (5 bases). The CDR3 extends over 14 amino acids. Germline values: CDR1 SGHAT, CDR2 FQNNGV. The V and J ends lost 4 bases and 6 bases respectively, with 14 bases between them. CDR3: CASSSPTVQDTQYF. The CDR3, as DNA: TGTGCCAGCAGCTCGCCGACAGTACAGGATACGCAGTATTTT.